This entry describes one TCR beta chain. What it binds is unknown. The DNA is left out, because the CDR3 cannot be placed on it with certainty; the CDR3 is given as TCRdb lists it. Each CDR3 protein is one row after TCRdb ran MiXCR on the 5' RACE reads. The data show approximately 340,000 distinct CDR3 sequences, about 15% seen once. The CDR3 is made up of 16 amino acids, end residues included. This sample is drawn from a study of T-cell memory formation after mild COVID-19. Study results and limitations: The SARS-CoV-2 specificity of second-wave clones reaching peak at day 37 remained unverified.

Sequenced sample: PBMCs or a T cell subset sorted from them (not recorded which). The clonotype was recovered from a man between 18 and 35 years old who had mild COVID-19 (a few samples of this study predate the infection). Cell type and time point are not known. The chain combines TRBV12-3 or TRBV12-4 with TRBJ2-1; the listed D gene, TRBD1, was not tested against the DNA. The CDR3 reads CASSFFGQGSYNEQFF.